This is a list of T cell receptor beta chains from one sample in a study of T cell responses to AZD1222 COVID-19 vaccine. Produced via immunoSEQ multiplex PCR; TCRdb's table is partial and in-frame only. The data show 150,000 to 160,000 clones, about 88% seen once. Source: peripheral blood, taken on day 0 of AZD1222 vaccination. The receptor source for this set is an adult in good health. CDR3s include the opening cysteine and the closing phenylalanine or tryptophan. Each record gives: clone size, CDR3 length, J gene, D gene, V gene, CDR3 protein, CDR3 DNA. D genes are given only for firm matches. Size values are once, few and many counts, or a class for expanded clones, and some rows have none.

abundance: .
len: 14
j_gene: TRBJ2-7
d_gene: TRBD1
v_gene: TRBV3-1/TRBV3-2
CDR3aa: CASSPGTGYYEQYF
CDR3nt: TGTGCCAGCAGCCCCGGGACAGGGTACTACGAGCAGTACTTC

abundance: once
len: 16
j_gene: TRBJ1-1
d_gene: .
v_gene: TRBV18
CDR3aa: CASSPPSLRGNTEAFF
CDR3nt: TGTGCCAGCTCACCACCATCGCTCAGGGGGAACACTGAAGCTTTCTTT

abundance: once
len: 15
j_gene: TRBJ1-2
d_gene: .
v_gene: TRBV9
CDR3aa: CASSVDGGTVYGYTF
CDR3nt: TGTGCCAGCAGCGTAGACGGGGGAACTGTCTATGGCTACACCTTC

abundance: .
len: 18
j_gene: TRBJ1-1
d_gene: TRBD1
v_gene: TRBV30
CDR3aa: CAWSRSRTGLVEGTEAFF
CDR3nt: TGTGCCTGGAGTAGATCAAGGACAGGGCTGGTCGAAGGCACTGAAGCTTTCTTT

abundance: once
len: 16
j_gene: TRBJ2-1
d_gene: TRBD2
v_gene: TRBV15
CDR3aa: CATSRDALAGRNEQFF
CDR3nt: TGTGCCACCAGCAGAGATGCCCTAGCGGGTCGCAATGAGCAGTTCTTC

abundance: .
len: 15
j_gene: TRBJ1-6
d_gene: .
v_gene: TRBV4-3
CDR3aa: CASSLGEASNSPLHF
CDR3nt: TGCGCCAGCAGCTTGGGGGAAGCTTCCAATTCACCCCTCCACTTT

abundance: .
len: 14
j_gene: TRBJ2-7
d_gene: TRBD1
v_gene: TRBV7-9
CDR3aa: CASSLGDRGNEQYF
CDR3nt: TGTGCCAGCAGCTTGGGTGACAGGGGGAACGAGCAGTACTTC

abundance: .
len: 15
j_gene: TRBJ2-1
d_gene: TRBD1
v_gene: TRBV11-3
CDR3aa: CASSLGQGAINEQFF
CDR3nt: TGTGCCAGCAGCTTGGGACAGGGGGCTATTAATGAGCAGTTCTTC

abundance: .
len: 18
j_gene: TRBJ1-1
d_gene: TRBD1
v_gene: TRBV3-1/TRBV3-2
CDR3aa: CASSQEGRGPKFATEAFF
CDR3nt: TGTGCCAGCAGCCAAGAAGGCAGGGGGCCAAAATTCGCCACTGAAGCTTTCTTT

abundance: .
len: 13
j_gene: TRBJ1-1
d_gene: .
v_gene: TRBV25-1
CDR3aa: CASSLWGNTEAFF
CDR3nt: TGTGCCAGCAGTCTTTGGGGGAACACTGAAGCTTTCTTT

abundance: .
len: 17
j_gene: TRBJ2-4
d_gene: .
v_gene: TRBV7-2
CDR3aa: CASSTFQGNLAKNIQYF
CDR3nt: TGTGCCAGCAGCACATTCCAGGGAAATCTAGCCAAAAACATTCAGTACTTC

abundance: once
len: 14
j_gene: TRBJ2-7
d_gene: .
v_gene: TRBV6-2/TRBV6-3
CDR3aa: CASSRQVGGFEQYF
CDR3nt: TGTGCCAGCAGCCGCCAGGTTGGGGGCTTCGAGCAGTACTTC

abundance: .
len: 16
j_gene: TRBJ2-3
d_gene: TRBD2
v_gene: TRBV2
CDR3aa: CASSPLAGASTDTQYF
CDR3nt: TGTGCCAGCAGTCCCCTAGCGGGGGCGAGCACAGATACGCAGTATTTT

abundance: few
len: 15
j_gene: TRBJ1-5
d_gene: TRBD1
v_gene: TRBV15
CDR3aa: CATSTGGTSNQPQHF
CDR3nt: TGTGCCACCAGTACAGGGGGCACTAGCAATCAGCCCCAGCATTTT

abundance: .
len: 16
j_gene: TRBJ1-5
d_gene: TRBD1
v_gene: TRBV6-2/TRBV6-3
CDR3aa: CASSDSGTGGRQPQHF
CDR3nt: TGTGCCAGCAGTGACAGCGGGACAGGGGGCCGACAGCCCCAGCATTTT

abundance: .
len: 14
j_gene: TRBJ1-5
d_gene: TRBD1
v_gene: TRBV11-2
CDR3aa: CASSYTQGNQPQHF
CDR3nt: TGTGCCAGCAGCTACACACAGGGGAATCAGCCCCAGCATTTT

abundance: .
len: 13
j_gene: TRBJ2-1
d_gene: .
v_gene: TRBV27
CDR3aa: CASSLLGYNEQFF
CDR3nt: TGTGCCAGCAGCCTACTAGGGTACAATGAGCAGTTCTTC

abundance: once
len: 15
j_gene: TRBJ2-7
d_gene: .
v_gene: TRBV9
CDR3aa: CASSVDQTYSYEQYF
CDR3nt: TGTGCCAGCAGCGTAGATCAGACCTACTCCTACGAGCAGTACTTC

abundance: .
len: 13
j_gene: TRBJ1-2
d_gene: TRBD1
v_gene: TRBV18
CDR3aa: CASSPRTGGFYTF
CDR3nt: TGTGCCAGCTCACCCAGGACAGGGGGCTTCTACACCTTC

abundance: .
len: 15
j_gene: TRBJ1-2
d_gene: .
v_gene: TRBV14
CDR3aa: CASSQGANPTWGYTF
CDR3nt: TGTGCCAGCAGCCAAGGGGCAAATCCGACCTGGGGCTACACCTTC

abundance: once
len: 18
j_gene: TRBJ2-7
d_gene: TRBD2
v_gene: TRBV2
CDR3aa: CASNGPGTSGVYSYEQYF
CDR3nt: TGTGCCAGCAATGGCCCCGGGACTAGCGGGGTATACTCCTACGAGCAGTACTTC

abundance: .
len: 15
j_gene: TRBJ2-7
d_gene: .
v_gene: TRBV21-1
CDR3aa: CASSTVPTGCYEQYF
CDR3nt: TGTGCCAGCAGCACCGTACCGACAGGCTGCTACGAGCAGTACTTC

abundance: .
len: 16
j_gene: TRBJ2-5
d_gene: TRBD1
v_gene: TRBV27
CDR3aa: CASSFQMGQGFVTQYF
CDR3nt: TGTGCCAGCAGTTTCCAGATGGGACAGGGTTTTGTGACCCAGTACTTC

abundance: .
len: 14
j_gene: TRBJ1-5
d_gene: .
v_gene: TRBV28
CDR3aa: CASSLSGGYQPQHF
CDR3nt: TGTGCCAGCAGTTTGTCGGGGGGGTATCAGCCCCAGCATTTT

abundance: .
len: 13
j_gene: TRBJ2-7
d_gene: .
v_gene: TRBV6-5
CDR3aa: CASSWGARNEQYF
CDR3nt: TGTGCCAGCAGTTGGGGGGCCCGGAACGAGCAGTACTTC

abundance: few
len: 15
j_gene: TRBJ2-2
d_gene: .
v_gene: TRBV4-3
CDR3aa: CASSPSRVRSGELFF
CDR3nt: TGCGCCAGCAGTCCATCCAGGGTGAGGTCCGGGGAGCTGTTTTTT

abundance: once
len: 15
j_gene: TRBJ2-7
d_gene: .
v_gene: TRBV6-1
CDR3aa: CASSESFTGPYEQYF
CDR3nt: TGTGCCAGCAGTGAAAGTTTTACAGGGCCCTACGAGCAGTACTTC

abundance: .
len: 13
j_gene: TRBJ2-5
d_gene: .
v_gene: TRBV2
CDR3aa: CASSPGTRETQYF
CDR3nt: TGTGCCAGCAGTCCGGGAACACGGGAGACCCAGTACTTC

abundance: .
len: 13
j_gene: TRBJ1-2
d_gene: TRBD1
v_gene: TRBV6-6
CDR3aa: CASSSRQGYGYTF
CDR3nt: TGTGCCAGCAGTTCCCGACAGGGCTATGGCTACACCTTC

abundance: once
len: 15
j_gene: TRBJ2-1
d_gene: TRBD2
v_gene: TRBV9
CDR3aa: CASSPGASGGREQFF
CDR3nt: TGTGCCAGCAGCCCCGGGGCTAGCGGGGGGCGTGAGCAGTTCTTC

abundance: .
len: 13
j_gene: TRBJ2-1
d_gene: .
v_gene: TRBV4-2
CDR3aa: CASSQGSRDEQFF
CDR3nt: TGTGCCAGCAGCCAAGGGTCACGGGATGAGCAGTTCTTC

abundance: .
len: 14
j_gene: TRBJ1-3
d_gene: .
v_gene: TRBV3-1/TRBV3-2
CDR3aa: CASRRDRSGNTIYF
CDR3nt: TGTGCCAGCAGACGCGACAGAAGCGGAAACACCATATATTTT

abundance: .
len: 15
j_gene: TRBJ1-3
d_gene: .
v_gene: TRBV6-5
CDR3aa: CASSYSREWGNTIYF
CDR3nt: TGTGCCAGCAGTTACTCCCGAGAGTGGGGAAACACCATATATTTT

abundance: .
len: 16
j_gene: TRBJ2-2
d_gene: .
v_gene: TRBV9
CDR3aa: CASSVGVSGETGELFF
CDR3nt: TGTGCCAGCAGCGTAGGGGTCTCGGGGGAGACCGGGGAGCTGTTTTTT

abundance: once
len: 14
j_gene: TRBJ1-5
d_gene: .
v_gene: TRBV10-3
CDR3aa: CASGPEGSNQPQHF
CDR3nt: TGTGCCAGCGGACCCGAGGGGAGCAATCAGCCCCAGCATTTT

abundance: .
len: 13
j_gene: TRBJ2-5
d_gene: .
v_gene: TRBV19
CDR3aa: CASSETVSGTQYF
CDR3nt: TGTGCCAGTAGTGAGACAGTTTCGGGGACCCAGTACTTC

abundance: .
len: 13
j_gene: TRBJ1-1
d_gene: .
v_gene: TRBV9
CDR3aa: CASSVDLATEAFF
CDR3nt: TGTGCCAGCAGCGTAGACTTAGCCACTGAAGCTTTCTTT

abundance: .
len: 11
j_gene: TRBJ2-7
d_gene: .
v_gene: TRBV10-3
CDR3aa: CATGDSYEQYF
CDR3nt: TGTGCCACCGGTGACAGTTACGAGCAGTACTTC

abundance: once
len: 16
j_gene: TRBJ1-1
d_gene: TRBD1
v_gene: TRBV27
CDR3aa: CASSTAAGGPDTEAFF
CDR3nt: TGTGCCAGCAGTACTGCCGCAGGGGGGCCGGACACTGAAGCTTTCTTT

abundance: .
len: 13
j_gene: TRBJ1-2
d_gene: .
v_gene: TRBV19
CDR3aa: CASSVGGLSGYTF
CDR3nt: TGTGCCAGTAGTGTTGGGGGATTAAGCGGCTACACCTTC

abundance: .
len: 15
j_gene: TRBJ1-5
d_gene: TRBD1
v_gene: TRBV6-5
CDR3aa: CASSIRTGGGQPQHF
CDR3nt: TGTGCCAGCAGTATTCGGACAGGGGGGGGACAGCCCCAGCATTTT

abundance: .
len: 16
j_gene: TRBJ2-5
d_gene: TRBD2
v_gene: TRBV10-3
CDR3aa: CAISEGASGGAETQYF
CDR3nt: TGTGCCATCAGTGAAGGAGCTAGCGGGGGAGCTGAGACCCAGTACTTC

abundance: .
len: 15
j_gene: TRBJ2-7
d_gene: .
v_gene: TRBV7-2
CDR3aa: CASSLVAGPENEQYF
CDR3nt: TGTGCCAGCAGCTTAGTTGCGGGGCCAGAAAACGAGCAGTACTTC

abundance: once
len: 13
j_gene: TRBJ1-2
d_gene: .
v_gene: TRBV19
CDR3aa: CASSMVRVYGYTF
CDR3nt: TGTGCCAGTAGTATGGTTAGAGTCTATGGCTACACCTTC

abundance: .
len: 14
j_gene: TRBJ2-7
d_gene: .
v_gene: TRBV6-5
CDR3aa: CASSLGRHEHEQYF
CDR3nt: TGTGCCAGCAGTTTAGGCAGGCATGAACACGAGCAGTACTTC

abundance: .
len: 13
j_gene: TRBJ2-2
d_gene: .
v_gene: TRBV7-6
CDR3aa: CASSLENTGELFF
CDR3nt: TGTGCCAGCAGCTTAGAGAACACCGGGGAGCTGTTTTTT

abundance: .
len: 16
j_gene: TRBJ2-1
d_gene: TRBD1
v_gene: TRBV10-3
CDR3aa: CAISDPGQGRHNEQFF
CDR3nt: TGTGCCATCAGTGACCCTGGACAGGGGAGGCACAATGAGCAGTTCTTC

abundance: .
len: 14
j_gene: TRBJ1-5
d_gene: .
v_gene: TRBV24-1
CDR3aa: CATSGEWGNQPQHF
CDR3nt: TGTGCCACCAGTGGCGAGTGGGGCAATCAGCCCCAGCATTTT

abundance: .
len: 14
j_gene: TRBJ2-7
d_gene: TRBD1
v_gene: TRBV6-5
CDR3aa: CASRSLDRAYEQYF
CDR3nt: TGTGCCAGCAGATCTCTCGACAGGGCCTACGAGCAGTACTTC

abundance: .
len: 11
j_gene: TRBJ2-7
d_gene: .
v_gene: TRBV20-1
CDR3aa: CSAEGLYEQYF
CDR3nt: TGCAGTGCTGAAGGACTTTACGAGCAGTACTTC

abundance: .
len: 14
j_gene: TRBJ1-4
d_gene: .
v_gene: TRBV4-1
CDR3aa: CASSLRVANEKLFF
CDR3nt: TGCGCCAGCAGCCTAAGGGTTGCTAATGAAAAACTGTTTTTT

abundance: .
len: 16
j_gene: TRBJ1-6
d_gene: .
v_gene: TRBV27
CDR3aa: CASSPTGSRLNSPLHF
CDR3nt: TGTGCCAGCAGCCCAACGGGCAGTAGGCTTAATTCACCCCTCCACTTT

abundance: .
len: 14
j_gene: TRBJ2-1
d_gene: TRBD1
v_gene: TRBV15
CDR3aa: CATSSAGGNNEQFF
CDR3nt: TGTGCCACCAGCTCGGCAGGGGGCAATAATGAGCAGTTCTTC

abundance: once
len: 19
j_gene: TRBJ1-2
d_gene: TRBD1
v_gene: TRBV11-2
CDR3aa: CASSLGQGGTDPRRYGYTF
CDR3nt: TGTGCCAGCAGCCTAGGACAGGGCGGGACTGACCCCCGTCGATATGGCTACACCTTC

abundance: .
len: 12
j_gene: TRBJ1-2
d_gene: .
v_gene: TRBV29-1
CDR3aa: CSVERANYGYTF
CDR3nt: TGCAGCGTTGAAAGAGCTAACTATGGCTACACCTTC

abundance: .
len: 14
j_gene: TRBJ2-5
d_gene: TRBD1
v_gene: TRBV12-5
CDR3aa: CASGLGQDQETQYF
CDR3nt: TGTGCTAGTGGTCTCGGACAGGACCAAGAGACCCAGTACTTC

abundance: .
len: 12
j_gene: TRBJ2-1
d_gene: .
v_gene: TRBV5-5
CDR3aa: CASSLGSNEQFF
CDR3nt: TGTGCCAGCAGCTTGGGCAGCAATGAGCAGTTCTTC

abundance: .
len: 16
j_gene: TRBJ2-3
d_gene: TRBD2
v_gene: TRBV5-4
CDR3aa: CASSPLSGGNTDTQYF
CDR3nt: TGTGCCAGCAGCCCACTAAGCGGGGGGAACACAGATACGCAGTATTTT

abundance: .
len: 15
j_gene: TRBJ2-3
d_gene: .
v_gene: TRBV4-3
CDR3aa: CASSQDPASSDTQYF
CDR3nt: TGCGCCAGCAGCCAAGATCCCGCTAGCTCAGATACGCAGTATTTT

abundance: .
len: 13
j_gene: TRBJ2-7
d_gene: .
v_gene: TRBV19
CDR3aa: CASRNGAAYEQYF
CDR3nt: TGTGCCAGTAGAAACGGGGCGGCCTACGAGCAGTACTTC